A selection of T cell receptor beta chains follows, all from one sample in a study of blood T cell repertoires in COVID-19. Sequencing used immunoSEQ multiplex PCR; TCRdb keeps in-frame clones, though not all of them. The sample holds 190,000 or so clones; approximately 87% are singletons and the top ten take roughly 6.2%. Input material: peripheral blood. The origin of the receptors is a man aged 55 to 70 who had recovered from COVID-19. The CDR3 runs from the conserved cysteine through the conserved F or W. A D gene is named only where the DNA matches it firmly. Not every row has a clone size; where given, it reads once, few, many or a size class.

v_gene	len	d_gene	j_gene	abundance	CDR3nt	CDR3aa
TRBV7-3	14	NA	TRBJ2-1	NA	TGTGCCAGCAGCTTAACGAGGGATGTCAATGAGCAGTTCTTC	CASSLTRDVNEQFF
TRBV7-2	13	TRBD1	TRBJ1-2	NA	TGTGCCAGCAGTTCCCCGGGACAGGGGGGCTACACCTTC	CASSSPGQGGYTF
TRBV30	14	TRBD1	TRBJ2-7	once	TGTGCCTGGAGGGGGGACAGTAGCTCCTACGAGCAGTACTTC	CAWRGDSSSYEQYF
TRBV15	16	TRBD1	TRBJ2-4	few	TGTGCCACCAGGGGATCGAGGGGGCTTGCCAAAAACATTCAGTACTTC	CATRGSRGLAKNIQYF
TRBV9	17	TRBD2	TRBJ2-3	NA	TGTGCCAGCAGCCCCCGCCTAGCGGATATGGTCACAGATACGCAGTATTTT	CASSPRLADMVTDTQYF
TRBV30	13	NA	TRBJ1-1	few	TGTGCCTTTACCCGGGGATCCGGCACTGAAGCTTTCTTT	CAFTRGSGTEAFF
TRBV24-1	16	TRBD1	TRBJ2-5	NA	TGTGCCACCAGTGATTCCCCCAGGGGACAGAAAGAGACCCAGTACTTC	CATSDSPRGQKETQYF
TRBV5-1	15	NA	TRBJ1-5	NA	TGCGCCAGCAGCCTCGGCCCGGGAGGGGATCAGCCCCAGCATTTT	CASSLGPGGDQPQHF
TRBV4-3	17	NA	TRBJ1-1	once	TGCGCCAGCAGCCAAGGGTCCCAGGGGCTTGGAAACACTGAAGCTTTCTTT	CASSQGSQGLGNTEAFF
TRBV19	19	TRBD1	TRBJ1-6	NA	TGTGCCAGTAGTCCACGGCCCGGACAGGGGAGCTCCTATAATTCACCCCTCCACTTT	CASSPRPGQGSSYNSPLHF
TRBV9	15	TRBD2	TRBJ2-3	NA	TGTGCCAGCAGCGTAGGTGGGAGGGGTGGAGATACGCAGTATTTT	CASSVGGRGGDTQYF
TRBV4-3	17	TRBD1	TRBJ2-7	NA	TGCGCCAGCAGCCAAGGAAGGGTCCCGGGACAGCCCTACGAGCAGTACTTC	CASSQGRVPGQPYEQYF
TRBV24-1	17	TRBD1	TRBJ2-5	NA	TGTGCCACCAGTGACCCAGGACAGGACTCGTACCAAGAGACCCAGTACTTC	CATSDPGQDSYQETQYF
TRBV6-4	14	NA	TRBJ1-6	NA	TGTGCCAGCAGTGCGGGACTCCTTAATTCACCCCTCCACTTT	CASSAGLLNSPLHF
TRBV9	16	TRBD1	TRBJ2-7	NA	TGTGCCAGGTTAACATTCGGGACAGTTCACTCCTACGAGCAGTACTTC	CARLTFGTVHSYEQYF
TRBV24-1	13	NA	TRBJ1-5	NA	TGTGCCACCAGCGAGACAGGAGATCAGCCCCAGCATTTT	CATSETGDQPQHF
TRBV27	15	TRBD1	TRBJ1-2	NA	TGTGCCAGCAGTACAGGGACAGGGAGATGGTATGGCTACACCTTC	CASSTGTGRWYGYTF
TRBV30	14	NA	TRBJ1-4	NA	TGTGCCTGGACAGGTTTGCACGGGGGAGAAAAACTGTTTTTT	CAWTGLHGGEKLFF
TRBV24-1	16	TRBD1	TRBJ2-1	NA	TGTGCCACCAGTGATACCGGGACAGGGGGGGACAATGAGCAGTTCTTC	CATSDTGTGGDNEQFF
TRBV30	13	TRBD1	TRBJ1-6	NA	TGTGCCTGGAGTCGGGACAGGGTAACACCCCTCCACTTT	CAWSRDRVTPLHF
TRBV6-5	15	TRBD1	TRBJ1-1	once	TGTGCCAGCAGTCTTAGACAGGGGGGAGGCACTGAAGCTTTCTTT	CASSLRQGGGTEAFF
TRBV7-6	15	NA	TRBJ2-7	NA	TGTGCCAGCAGCTTCTCAGATTCCTCCTCCTACGAGCAGTACTTC	CASSFSDSSSYEQYF
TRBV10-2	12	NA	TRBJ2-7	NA	TGCGCCAGCCGCCCCAGCTCCTACGAGCAGTACTTC	CASRPSSYEQYF
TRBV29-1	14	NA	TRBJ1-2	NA	TGCAGCGTTAAAATAACGGCAGGGTTGCATGGCTACACCTTC	CSVKITAGLHGYTF
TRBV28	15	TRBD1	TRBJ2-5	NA	TGTGCCAGCAGCCAAGGGGGGACAGGGAAAGAGACCCAGTACTTC	CASSQGGTGKETQYF
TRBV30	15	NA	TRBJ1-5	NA	TGTGCCTGGAGTGTAAGGGACAAATACAATCAGCCCCAGCATTTT	CAWSVRDKYNQPQHF
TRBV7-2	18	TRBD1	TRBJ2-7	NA	TGTGCCAGCAGCTTAATTGAGATTTTGGGGACAGGGGCCAACGAGCAGTACTTC	CASSLIEILGTGANEQYF
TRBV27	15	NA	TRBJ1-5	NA	TGTGCCAGCAGTTTATCATTAAGCAGCAATCAGCCCCAGCATTTT	CASSLSLSSNQPQHF
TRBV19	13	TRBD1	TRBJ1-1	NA	TGTGCCAGTACACGACAGGGAGGAACTGAAGCTTTCTTT	CASTRQGGTEAFF
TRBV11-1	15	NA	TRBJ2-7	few	TGTGCCAGCAGCCCCTGGGCAGGTGACTCCTACGAGCAGTACTTC	CASSPWAGDSYEQYF
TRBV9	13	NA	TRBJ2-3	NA	TGTGCCAGCCGTGGGGGGGCAGGGGATACGCAGTATTTT	CASRGGAGDTQYF
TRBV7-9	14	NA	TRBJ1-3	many	TGTGCCAGTATGGAGAGGGTTGCTGGAAACACCATATATTTT	CASMERVAGNTIYF
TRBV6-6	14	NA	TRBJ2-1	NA	TGTGCCAGCAGCACCTCTCTAGGGGTCAATGAGCAGTTCTTC	CASSTSLGVNEQFF
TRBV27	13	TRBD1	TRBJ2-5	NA	TGTGCCAGCAAACAGGGGGCTTTTGGGACCCAGTACTTC	CASKQGAFGTQYF